Below, 15 T cell receptor beta chains from the same sample are listed, as sequenced in a study of T cell responses to AZD1222 COVID-19 vaccine (dated by TCRdb to the early 2020s). Sample time point, as interpreted from the label and publication: baseline before first vaccination. Library prep was done by the immunoSEQ multiplex PCR assay. TCRdb provides this immuneACCESS table in a form limited to in-frame rearrangements. Some clones are lacking; in checked studies, under half of them reflect an unresolved V gene, and why the rest are absent is not known. The table for this sample lists 150,000 to 200,000 clones; 94% of them were counted only once. Roughly 9.2% of the sample comes from the top ten. Sequenced material: peripheral blood, taken on day 0 of AZD1222 vaccination. The receptors were gathered from an adult in good health.

J is TRBJ2-7 and V is TRBV29-1; D is perhaps TRBD1 (5 bases). The CDR3 spans 14 residues. V lost 6 bases and J lost 5, with 20 bases in between. Germline CDR1 reads SQVTM; CDR2 reads ANQGSEA. CDR3 protein: CSVENPRTDNEQYF. Here the CDR3 DNA reads TGCAGCGTCGAAAACCCAAGGACGGACAACGAGCAGTACTTC.

The chain carries TRBV7-8 and TRBJ1-1; D perhaps matches TRBD1 (5 bases). CDR3 length: 15 amino acids. V lost 3 bases, J lost 1 base, and 12 bases lay in between. Germline lookup yields CDR1 SGHVS and CDR2 FQNEAQ. Written as DNA, the CDR3 is TGTGCCAGCAGCTTCCTCCGCGGGGGGAACACTGAAGCTTTCTTT. Translation: CASSFLRGGNTEAFF.

The chain's CDR3 is CASSESGTKNIQYF. The CDR3 region has the DNA TGCGCCAGCAGTGAGTCCGGTACCAAAAACATTCAGTACTTC. The genes are TRBV10-1 and TRBJ2-4; D is unresolved. The CDR3 totals 14 residues. V gave up 0 bases and J gave up 2 bases, with 5 bases separating them. Germline CDR1 WNHNN, CDR2 SYGVQD (reference sequence).

The rearrangement links TRBV12-2 to TRBJ1-5. TRBV12-2 is reported as a pseudogene. The CDR3 is 16 amino acids. CDR3 DNA sequence: TGTGCAAGTCGCTTAGCGGGCATGGAGGGCAATCAGCCCCAGCATTTT. Protein sequence: CASRLAGMEGNQPQHF.

This chain uses TRBV24-1 with TRBJ2-2, with no clear D. The CDR3 spans 13 residues. Trimming shortened V by 3 bases and J by 8 bases, and 9 bases separated the two germline ends. Germline CDR1 and CDR2: KGHDR and SFDVKD. DNA for the CDR3: TGTGCCACCAGTGATCCACCTGGGGGGGAGCTGTTTTTT. This sequence encodes CATSDPPGGELFF.

The CDR3 nucleotides read TGTGCCAGTAGCGAGGATTTAACAGACGGCTACACCTTC. Its translation is CASSEDLTDGYTF. The V call is TRBV19, the J call TRBJ1-2; D call uncertain. The germline V gene has CDR1 LNHDA and CDR2 SQIVND (reference sequence). The CDR3 spans 13 residues. The V end was cut by 6 bases, the J end by 8 bases, with 16 bases between.

This clone showed up just once. The chain links TRBV23-1 to TRBJ1-2, with 8 bases that match TRBD1. TRBV23-1 is an open reading frame whose function is uncertain. The trim removed 1 base at V and 4 bases at J, leaving 8 bases unmatched. The CDR3 has 16 residues. The CDR3: CASSQYGQGVIYGYTF. As DNA, the CDR3 is TGCGCCAGCAGTCAATACGGACAGGGTGTAATCTATGGCTACACCTTC.

The CDR3 DNA is TGTGCCAGCAGCTGGGACTCCGGCACCGGGGAGCTGTTTTTT. Its translation: CASSWDSGTGELFF. V usage is TRBV7-2 and J usage is TRBJ2-2, with D possibly matching TRBD2 (6 bases). There are 14 residues in the CDR3. Germline loops: CDR1 SGHTA, CDR2 FQGNSA. The ends were cut back, 4 bases at V and 4 bases at J, with 10 bases in the middle.

The chain is built from TRBV12-3 or TRBV12-4 and TRBJ2-5, with 7 bases identical to TRBD2. Germline trimming cut 8 bases from V and 5 bases from J; bases unmatched to any gene: 8. This CDR3 is built from 13 residues. CDR3 in DNA: TGTGCCAGCGGTGCGGGGCGGGGGGAGACCCAGTACTTC. Encoded protein: CASGAGRGETQYF.

The V call is TRBV19, the J call TRBJ2-2; D unclear. V was trimmed by 8 bases and J by 4 bases, leaving 17 bases between them. Germline values: CDR1 LNHDA, CDR2 SQIVND (reference sequence). This CDR3 region has 15 residues. This CDR3 reads CASSSPGSRTGELFF. CDR3 nucleotides: TGTGCCAGTTCCTCCCCCGGGTCGCGCACCGGGGAGCTGTTTTTT.

This clone was seen a handful of times. V gene TRBV19 combines with J gene TRBJ2-1; TRBD2 matches 7 bases. Germline lookup yields CDR1 LNHDA and CDR2 SQIVND (reference sequence). The V and J ends lost 6 bases and 0 bases, in that order; junction bases with no gene match: 8. This CDR3 has 16 amino acids. CDR3 region: CASRITSASSYNEQFF. The DNA for the CDR3 is TGTGCCAGTAGGATTACTAGCGCAAGCTCCTACAATGAGCAGTTCTTC.

The chain combines TRBV28 with TRBJ1-6, with D perhaps matching TRBD1 (5 bases). Trimming left V 6 bases short and J 1 base short, with 13 bases between. Germline CDR1 MDHEN, CDR2 SYDVKM. The CDR3 has 16 residues. The DNA for the CDR3 is TGTGCCAGCAGCCTTTGGGGGGGGTCCTATAATTCACCCCTCCACTTT. Translating it yields CASSLWGGSYNSPLHF. The whole variable domain, remainder taken from reference TRBV28 and TRBJ1-6, is DVKVTQSSRYLVKRTGEKVFLECVQDMDHENMFWYRQDPGLGLRLIYFSYDVKMKEKGDIPEGYSVSREKKERFSLILESASTNQTSMYLCASSLWGGSYNSPLHFGNGTRLTVT.

V and J are TRBV9 and TRBJ1-5; 9 bases are a match to TRBD1. CDR1 and CDR2 (germline): SGDLS, YYNGEE. The CDR3 covers 15 residues. V gave up 3 bases and J gave up 0 bases; unmatched junction bases: 1. The CDR3 bases are TGTGCCAGCAGCGGGACAGGGGATAGCAATCAGCCCCAGCATTTT. This encodes CASSGTGDSNQPQHF.

Written as DNA, the CDR3 is TGTGCCAGTAGTATCCCTAGCGGGGTGAACACCGGGGAGCTGTTTTTT. Protein sequence: CASSIPSGVNTGELFF. This chain uses TRBV19 with TRBJ2-2, with TRBD2 matching over 9 bases. Germline V gene data show CDR1 as LNHDA and CDR2 as SQIVND (reference sequence). V gave up 3 bases and J gave up 1 base; unmatched junction bases: 3. The CDR3 runs 16 residues. The variable domain in full, completed from reference TRBV19 and TRBJ2-2, reads DGGITQSPKYLFRKEGQNVTLSCEQNLNHDAMYWYRQDPGQGLRLIYYSQIVNDFQKGDIAEGYSVSREKKESFPLTVTSAQKNPTAFYLCASSIPSGVNTGELFFGEGSRLTVL.

This clone was seen just once. The chain links TRBV20-1 to TRBJ1-2; D might be TRBD1 (5 bases). Germline CDR1 and CDR2: DFQATT and SNEGSKA (reference sequence). The CDR3 extends over 11 amino acids. Trimming pared 5 bases from V and 8 bases from J, leaving 12 bases between. The CDR3 is CSAGTVTGYTF. CDR3 nucleotide sequence: TGCAGTGCTGGGACGGTGACAGGCTACACCTTC.